This T cell receptor (beta chain) was obtained from a study of brain T cells in children with intractable seizures. Sequencing was limited to surgery cases with top T cell transcript signatures in brain tissue. Pre-surgery treatment included at least one anti-epileptic drug. Generated by immunoSEQ multiplex PCR, the TCRdb table keeps only in-frame clones and is missing some. The sample contains approximately 41,000 clones, 75% to 95% of which appear only once. Germline V gives CDR1 SGHDT, CDR2 YYEEEE. The CDR3 has 13 residues. Trimming cost V 7 bases and J 4 bases, with 12 bases left between them. Here the sequenced sample was peripheral blood, taken at surgery. The TCR was taken from a girl aged 2 to 10 with tuberous sclerosis and intractable seizures. The V call is TRBV5-6, the J call TRBJ1-5, with D unresolved. DNA for the CDR3: TGTGCCAGCCCCCAGGAGAAAAATCAGCCCCAGCATTTT. It translates to CASPQEKNQPQHF.